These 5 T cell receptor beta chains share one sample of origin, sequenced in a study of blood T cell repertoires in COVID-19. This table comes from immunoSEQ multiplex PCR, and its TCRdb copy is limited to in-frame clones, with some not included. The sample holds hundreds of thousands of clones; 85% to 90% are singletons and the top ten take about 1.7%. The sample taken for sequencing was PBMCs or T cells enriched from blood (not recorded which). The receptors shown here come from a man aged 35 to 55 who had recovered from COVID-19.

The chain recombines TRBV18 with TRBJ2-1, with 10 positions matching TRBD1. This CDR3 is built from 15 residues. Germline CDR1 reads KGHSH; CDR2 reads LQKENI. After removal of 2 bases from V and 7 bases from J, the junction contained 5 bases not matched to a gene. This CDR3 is CASSPGDRGVNEQFF. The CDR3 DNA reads TGTGCCAGCTCACCAGGGGACAGGGGTGTAAATGAGCAGTTCTTC.

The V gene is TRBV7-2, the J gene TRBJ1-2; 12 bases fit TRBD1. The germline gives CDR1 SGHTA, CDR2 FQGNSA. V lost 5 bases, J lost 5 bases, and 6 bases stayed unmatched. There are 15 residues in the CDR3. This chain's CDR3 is CASSQGTGGWYGYTF. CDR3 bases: TGTGCCAGCAGCCAAGGGACAGGGGGCTGGTATGGCTACACCTTC.

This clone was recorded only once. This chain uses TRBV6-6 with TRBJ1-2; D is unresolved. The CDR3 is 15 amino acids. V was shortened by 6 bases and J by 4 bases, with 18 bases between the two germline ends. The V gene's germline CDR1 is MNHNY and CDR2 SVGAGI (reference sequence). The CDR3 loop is CASRSYERDLYGYTF. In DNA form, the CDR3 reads TGTGCCAGCAGGTCCTACGAGAGGGATCTCTATGGCTACACCTTC.

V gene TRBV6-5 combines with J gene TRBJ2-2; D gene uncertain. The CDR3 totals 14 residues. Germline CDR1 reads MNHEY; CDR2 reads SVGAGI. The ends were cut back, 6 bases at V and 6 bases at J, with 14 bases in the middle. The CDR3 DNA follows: TGTGCCAGCAGGCCCCTTTCGCGAGCCGGGGAGCTGTTTTTT. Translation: CASRPLSRAGELFF.

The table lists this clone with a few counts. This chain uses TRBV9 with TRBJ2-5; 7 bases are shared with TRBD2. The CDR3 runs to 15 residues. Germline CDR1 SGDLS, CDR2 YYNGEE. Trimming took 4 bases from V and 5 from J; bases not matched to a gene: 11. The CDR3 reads CASSTRSLGGETQYF. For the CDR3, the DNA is TGTGCCAGCAGCACCAGGAGCCTCGGGGGGGAGACCCAGTACTTC.